The clone carrying this TCR beta chain was seen a few times. Antigen specificity is unknown. This entry comes from a study of identical twins. Template switching introduced a universal primer site, and the cDNA bore unique molecular identifiers. Each CDR3 protein is one row after TCRdb ran MiXCR on the 5' RACE reads. The data show under 300,000 distinct CDR3 sequences, 6.5% to 9.5% seen once. The CDR3 runs to 14 residues. The germline gives CDR1 SGHVS, CDR2 FQNEAQ. The germline V and J ends were trimmed by 5 bases and 3 bases, with 14 bases remaining between them. Study-wide results and caveats: Findings depended on cross-sectional statistics rather than tracking the same donors. High-abundance cord blood beta clonotypes had fewer insertions; memory repertoires showed none.

The sample also formed part of further work on yellow fever vaccine responses in identical twins.

Material: CD8+ T cells sorted from blood. The chain combines TRBV7-8 with TRBJ2-7; no clear D. This TCR was recovered from a woman younger than 35 in good health. The CDR3 DNA follows: TGTGCCAGCAGCATAGGACCGGACCACTACGAGCAGTACTTC. Translating gives CASSIGPDHYEQYF.